This T cell receptor beta chain originates from a study of PD-L1 blockade in urothelial cancer. Study in general: From 0 to 3 prior chemotherapy regimens had been given to the patients. Peripheral blood specimens exhibited a median yield of approximately 140,000 T cells.

The assay was immunoSEQ multiplex PCR, and TCRdb's table has in-frame clones only and misses some. The table includes about 17,000 clones, around 91% detected once. Germline values: CDR1 SGHRS, CDR2 YFSETQ. Trimming pared 0 bases from V and 3 bases from J, leaving 10 bases between. The CDR3 contains 14 residues. As for time point: pretreatment peripheral blood. The material sequenced was PBMCs, taken around atezolizumab (anti-PD-L1) treatment. This chain links TRBV5-1 with TRBJ2-7; D is perhaps TRBD1 (5 bases). The clonotype originates from a man aged 65 to 85 with urothelial cancer. Here the CDR3 reads CASSLGMDNYEQYF. The DNA of the CDR3 is TGCGCCAGCAGCTTGGGAATGGACAACTACGAGCAGTACTTC.